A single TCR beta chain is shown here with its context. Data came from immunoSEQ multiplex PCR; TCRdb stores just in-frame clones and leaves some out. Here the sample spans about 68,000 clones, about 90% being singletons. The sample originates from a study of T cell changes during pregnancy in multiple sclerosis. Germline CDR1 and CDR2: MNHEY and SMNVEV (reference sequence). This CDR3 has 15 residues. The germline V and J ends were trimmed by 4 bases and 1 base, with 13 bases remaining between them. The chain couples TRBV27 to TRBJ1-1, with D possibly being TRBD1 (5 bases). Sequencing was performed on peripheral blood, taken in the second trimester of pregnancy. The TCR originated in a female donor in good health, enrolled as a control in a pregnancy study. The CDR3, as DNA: TGTGCCAGCAGTTCGGGCGACAGCTCGAACACTGAAGCTTTCTTT. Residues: CASSSGDSSNTEAFF.